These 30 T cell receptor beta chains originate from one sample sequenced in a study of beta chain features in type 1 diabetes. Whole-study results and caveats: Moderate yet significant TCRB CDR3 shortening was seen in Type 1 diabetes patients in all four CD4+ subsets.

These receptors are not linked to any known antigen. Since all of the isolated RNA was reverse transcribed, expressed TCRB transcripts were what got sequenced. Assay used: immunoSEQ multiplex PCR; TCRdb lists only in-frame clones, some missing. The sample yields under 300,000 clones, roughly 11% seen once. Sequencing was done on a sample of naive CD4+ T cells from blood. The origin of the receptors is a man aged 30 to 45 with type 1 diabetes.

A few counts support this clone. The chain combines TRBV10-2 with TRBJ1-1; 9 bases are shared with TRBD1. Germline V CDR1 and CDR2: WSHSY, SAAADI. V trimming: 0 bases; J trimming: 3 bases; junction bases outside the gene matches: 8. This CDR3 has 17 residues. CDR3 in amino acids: CASSESGQGIGDTEAFF. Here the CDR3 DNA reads TGCGCCAGCAGTGAGTCTGGACAGGGGATTGGGGACACTGAAGCTTTCTTT.

The CDR3 region has the DNA TGTGCCAGCAGCACCGGGACTATACTTTCGGGTGAGCAGTTCTTC. Translated: CASSTGTILSGEQFF. The J gene is TRBJ2-1, the V gene TRBV7-3; TRBD2 agrees at 7 bases. V lost 5 bases and J lost 9; bases outside the gene matches: 13. This CDR3 contains 15 residues. Germline CDR1 is SGHTA and CDR2 is FQGTGA.

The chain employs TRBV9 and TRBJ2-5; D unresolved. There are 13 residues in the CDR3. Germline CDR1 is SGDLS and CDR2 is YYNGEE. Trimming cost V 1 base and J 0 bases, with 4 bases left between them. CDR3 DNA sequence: TGTGCCAGCAGCGTACTTAACCAAGAGACCCAGTACTTC. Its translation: CASSVLNQETQYF.

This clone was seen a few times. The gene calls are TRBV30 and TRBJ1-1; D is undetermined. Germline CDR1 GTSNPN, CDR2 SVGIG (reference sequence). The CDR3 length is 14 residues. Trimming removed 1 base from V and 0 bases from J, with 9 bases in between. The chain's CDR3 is CAWSALLMNTEAFF. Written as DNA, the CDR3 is TGTGCCTGGAGTGCTCTATTGATGAACACTGAAGCTTTCTTT.

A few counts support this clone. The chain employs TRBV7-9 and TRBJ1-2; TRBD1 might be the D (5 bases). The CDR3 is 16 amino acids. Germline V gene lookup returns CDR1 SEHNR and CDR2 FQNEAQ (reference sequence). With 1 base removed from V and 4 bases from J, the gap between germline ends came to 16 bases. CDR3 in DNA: TGTGCCAGCAGCTTAGTTCGGGGGAAGGGCCCCTATGGCTACACCTTC. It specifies CASSLVRGKGPYGYTF.

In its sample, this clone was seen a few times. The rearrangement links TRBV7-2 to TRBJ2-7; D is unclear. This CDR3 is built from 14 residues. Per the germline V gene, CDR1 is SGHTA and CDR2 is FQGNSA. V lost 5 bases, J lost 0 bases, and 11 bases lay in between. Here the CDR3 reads CASSPGPGSYEQYF. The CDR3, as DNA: TGTGCCAGCAGCCCCGGTCCAGGCTCCTACGAGCAGTACTTC.

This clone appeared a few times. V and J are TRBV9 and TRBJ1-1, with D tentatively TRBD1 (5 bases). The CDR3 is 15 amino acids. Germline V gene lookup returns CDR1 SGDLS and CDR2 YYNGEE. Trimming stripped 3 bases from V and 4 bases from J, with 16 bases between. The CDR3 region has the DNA TGTGCCAGCAGCGCTCGTCAGGGAGGGATCACTGAAGCTTTCTTT. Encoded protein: CASSARQGGITEAFF. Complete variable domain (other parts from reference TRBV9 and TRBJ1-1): DSGVTQTPKHLITATGQRVTLRCSPRSGDLSVYWYQQSLDQGLQFLIQYYNGEERAKGNILERFSAQQFPDLHSELNLSSLELGDSALYFCASSARQGGITEAFFGQGTRLTVV.

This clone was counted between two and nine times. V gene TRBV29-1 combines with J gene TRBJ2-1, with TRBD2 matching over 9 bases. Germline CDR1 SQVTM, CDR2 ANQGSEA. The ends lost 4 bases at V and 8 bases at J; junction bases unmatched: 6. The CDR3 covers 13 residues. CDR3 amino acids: CSVAGLASHEQFF. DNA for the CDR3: TGCAGCGTTGCAGGACTAGCGAGTCATGAGCAGTTCTTC.

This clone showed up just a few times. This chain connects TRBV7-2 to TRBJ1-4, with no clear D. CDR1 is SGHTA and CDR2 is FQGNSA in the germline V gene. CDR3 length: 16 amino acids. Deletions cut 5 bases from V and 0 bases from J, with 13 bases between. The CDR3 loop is CASSTRPRTTNEKLFF. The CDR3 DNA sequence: TGTGCCAGCAGCACTCGGCCTAGGACAACTAATGAAAAACTGTTTTTT.

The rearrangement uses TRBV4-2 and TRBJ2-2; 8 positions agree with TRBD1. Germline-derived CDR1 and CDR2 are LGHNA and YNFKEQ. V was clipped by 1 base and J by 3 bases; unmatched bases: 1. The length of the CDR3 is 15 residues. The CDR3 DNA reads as TGTGCCAGCAGCCAAGTGGACAGGGACACCGGGGAGCTGTTTTTT. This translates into CASSQVDRDTGELFF.

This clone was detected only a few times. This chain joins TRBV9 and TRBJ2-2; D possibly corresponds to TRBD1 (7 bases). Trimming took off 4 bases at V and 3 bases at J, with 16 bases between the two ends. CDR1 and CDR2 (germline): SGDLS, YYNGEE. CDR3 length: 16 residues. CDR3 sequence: CASSPRRGPDTGELFF. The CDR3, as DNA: TGTGCCAGCAGCCCGAGGAGGGGGCCGGACACCGGGGAGCTGTTTTTT.

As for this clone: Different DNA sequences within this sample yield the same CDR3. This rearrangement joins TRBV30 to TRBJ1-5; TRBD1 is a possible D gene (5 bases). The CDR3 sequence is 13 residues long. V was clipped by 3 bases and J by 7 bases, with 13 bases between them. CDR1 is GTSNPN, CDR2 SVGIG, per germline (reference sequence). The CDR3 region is CAWSHRGNQPQHF. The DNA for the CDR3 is TGTGCCTGGAGCCACCGGGGGAACCAGCCCCAGCATTTT. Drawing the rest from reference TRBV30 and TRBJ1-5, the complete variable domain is SQTIHQWPATLVQPVGSPLSLECTVEGTSNPNLYWYRQAAGRGLQLLFYSVGIGQISSEVPQNLSASRPQDRQFILSSKKLLLSDSGFYLCAWSHRGNQPQHFGDGTRLSIL.

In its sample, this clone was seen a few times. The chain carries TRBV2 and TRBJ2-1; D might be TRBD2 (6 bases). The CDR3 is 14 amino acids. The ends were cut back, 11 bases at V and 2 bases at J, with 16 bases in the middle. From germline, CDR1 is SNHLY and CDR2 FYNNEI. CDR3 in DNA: TGTGCCGTCCGGGAGTCTAGCCCCTACAATGAGCAGTTCTTC. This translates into CAVRESSPYNEQFF.

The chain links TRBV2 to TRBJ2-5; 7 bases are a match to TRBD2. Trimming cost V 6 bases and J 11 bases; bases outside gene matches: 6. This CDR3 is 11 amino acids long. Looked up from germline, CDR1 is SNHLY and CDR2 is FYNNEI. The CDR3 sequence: CASRGGRVQYF. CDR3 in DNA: TGTGCCAGCAGAGGCGGGAGAGTTCAGTACTTC.

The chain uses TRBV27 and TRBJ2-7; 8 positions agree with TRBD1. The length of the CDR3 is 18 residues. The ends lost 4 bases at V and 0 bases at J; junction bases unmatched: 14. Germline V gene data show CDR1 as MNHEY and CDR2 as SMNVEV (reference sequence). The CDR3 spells CASSSNRQGRTNSYEQYF. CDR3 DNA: TGTGCCAGCAGTTCGAATAGACAGGGGCGAACTAACTCCTACGAGCAGTACTTC.

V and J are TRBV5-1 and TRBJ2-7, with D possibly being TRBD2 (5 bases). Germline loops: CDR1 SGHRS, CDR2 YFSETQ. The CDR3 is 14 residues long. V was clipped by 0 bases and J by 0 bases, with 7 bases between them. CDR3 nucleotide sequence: TGCGCCAGCAGCTTGGGAGGGAACTCCTACGAGCAGTACTTC. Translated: CASSLGGNSYEQYF.

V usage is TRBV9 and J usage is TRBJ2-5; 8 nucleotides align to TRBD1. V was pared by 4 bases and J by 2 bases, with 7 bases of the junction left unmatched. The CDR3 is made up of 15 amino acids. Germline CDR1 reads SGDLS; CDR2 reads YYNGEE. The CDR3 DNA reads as TGTGCCAGCAGCCTCCGAGGGGACAGGCAAGAGACCCAGTACTTC. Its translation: CASSLRGDRQETQYF.

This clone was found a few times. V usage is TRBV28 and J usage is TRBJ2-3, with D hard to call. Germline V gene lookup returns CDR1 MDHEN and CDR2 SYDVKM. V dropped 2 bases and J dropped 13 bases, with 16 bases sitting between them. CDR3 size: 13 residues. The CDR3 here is CASSLLESGWEYF. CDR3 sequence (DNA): TGTGCCAGCAGTTTACTGGAATCGGGTTGGGAGTATTTT.

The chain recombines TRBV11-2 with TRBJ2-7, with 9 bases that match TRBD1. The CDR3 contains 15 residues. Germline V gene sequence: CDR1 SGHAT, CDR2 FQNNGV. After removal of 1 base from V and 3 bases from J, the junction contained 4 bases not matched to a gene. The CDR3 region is CASSLVVTGGYEQYF. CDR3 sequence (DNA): TGTGCCAGCAGCTTAGTTGTGACAGGGGGCTACGAGCAGTACTTC.

The CDR3: CASSTSGGTGELFF. CDR3 DNA sequence: TGTGCCAGTAGTACTTCAGGGGGCACCGGGGAGCTGTTTTTT. The rearrangement joins TRBV19 to TRBJ2-2, with 7 bases that match TRBD1. CDR1 and CDR2 (germline): LNHDA, SQIVND (reference sequence). The ends lost 4 bases at V and 4 bases at J; junction bases unmatched: 3. The CDR3 length is 14 residues. The whole variable domain, remainder taken from reference TRBV19 and TRBJ2-2, is DGGITQSPKYLFRKEGQNVTLSCEQNLNHDAMYWYRQDPGQGLRLIYYSQIVNDFQKGDIAEGYSVSREKKESFPLTVTSAQKNPTAFYLCASSTSGGTGELFFGEGSRLTVL.

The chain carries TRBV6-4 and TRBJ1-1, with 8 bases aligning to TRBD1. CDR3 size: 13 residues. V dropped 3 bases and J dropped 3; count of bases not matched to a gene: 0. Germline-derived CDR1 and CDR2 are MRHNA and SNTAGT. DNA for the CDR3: TGTGCCAGCAGTGAGGACAGGGACACTGAAGCTTTCTTT. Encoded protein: CASSEDRDTEAFF.

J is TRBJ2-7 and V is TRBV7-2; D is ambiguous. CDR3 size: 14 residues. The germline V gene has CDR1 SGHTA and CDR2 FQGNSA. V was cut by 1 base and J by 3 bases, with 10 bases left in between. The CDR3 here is CASSLVRSNYEQYF. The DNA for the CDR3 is TGTGCCAGCAGCTTAGTTAGATCCAACTACGAGCAGTACTTC.

The CDR3 sequence is CATSRDQAHQPQHF. CDR3 sequence (DNA): TGTGCCACCAGCAGAGATCAGGCCCATCAGCCCCAGCATTTT. The V and J genes are TRBV15 and TRBJ1-5; no reliable D call. CDR1 is LNHNV, CDR2 YYDKDF, per germline (reference sequence). V was shortened by 0 bases and J by 5 bases, with 8 bases between the two germline ends. The CDR3 extends over 14 amino acids.

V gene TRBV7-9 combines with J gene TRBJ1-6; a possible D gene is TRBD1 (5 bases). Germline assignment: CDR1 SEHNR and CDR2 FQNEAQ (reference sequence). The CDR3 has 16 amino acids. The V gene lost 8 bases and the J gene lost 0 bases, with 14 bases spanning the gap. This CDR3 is CASDRTPSSYNSPLHF. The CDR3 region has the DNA TGTGCCAGCGACCGGACACCGAGCTCCTATAATTCACCCCTCCACTTT.

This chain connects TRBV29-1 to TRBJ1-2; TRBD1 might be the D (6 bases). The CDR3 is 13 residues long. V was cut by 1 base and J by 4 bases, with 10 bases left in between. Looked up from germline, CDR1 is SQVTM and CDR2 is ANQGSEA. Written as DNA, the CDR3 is TGCAGCGTTGAAGTCGGACAGAGCTATGGCTACACCTTC. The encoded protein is CSVEVGQSYGYTF.

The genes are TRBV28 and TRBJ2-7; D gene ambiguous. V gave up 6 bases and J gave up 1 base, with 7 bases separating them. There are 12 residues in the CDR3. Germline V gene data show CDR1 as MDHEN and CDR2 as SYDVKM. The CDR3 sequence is CASRSESYEQYF. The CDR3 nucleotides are TGTGCCAGCAGATCGGAGTCCTACGAGCAGTACTTC.

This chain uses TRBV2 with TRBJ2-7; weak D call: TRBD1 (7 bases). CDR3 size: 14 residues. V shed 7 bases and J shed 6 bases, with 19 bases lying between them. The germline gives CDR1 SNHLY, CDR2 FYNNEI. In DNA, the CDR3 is TGTGCCAGCAACCCACTTCCAGGGGGAGGCGAGCAGTACTTC. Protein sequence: CASNPLPGGGEQYF. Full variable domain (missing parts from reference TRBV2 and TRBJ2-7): EPEVTQTPSHQVTQMGQEVILRCVPISNHLYFYWYRQILGQKVEFLVSFYNNEISEKSEIFDDQFSVERPDGSNFTLKIRSTKLEDSAMYFCASNPLPGGGEQYFGPGTRLTVT.

This chain's CDR3 is CASSLDRAYEQYF. The DNA of the CDR3 is TGTGCCAGTAGTTTGGACAGAGCCTACGAGCAGTACTTC. V is TRBV19 and J is TRBJ2-7, with a weak D call TRBD1 (6 bases). CDR1 and CDR2 from the germline V gene are LNHDA and SQIVND (reference sequence). The CDR3 is made up of 13 amino acids. V shed 5 bases and J shed 2 bases, with 10 bases lying between them.

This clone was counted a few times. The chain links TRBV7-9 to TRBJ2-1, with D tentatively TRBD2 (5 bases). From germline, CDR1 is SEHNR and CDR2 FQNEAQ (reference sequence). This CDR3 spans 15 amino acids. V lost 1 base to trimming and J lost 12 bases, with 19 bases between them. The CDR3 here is CASSLVSGYNDWQFF. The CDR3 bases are TGTGCCAGCAGCTTAGTCAGCGGCTACAATGACTGGCAGTTCTTC.

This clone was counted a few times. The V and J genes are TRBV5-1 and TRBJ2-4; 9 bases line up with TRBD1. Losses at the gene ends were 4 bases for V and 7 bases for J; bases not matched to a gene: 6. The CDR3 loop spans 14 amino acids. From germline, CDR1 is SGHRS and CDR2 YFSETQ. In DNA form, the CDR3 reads TGCGCCAGCAGCCCCGGGACAGGGTGGAACATTCAGTACTTC. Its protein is CASSPGTGWNIQYF.